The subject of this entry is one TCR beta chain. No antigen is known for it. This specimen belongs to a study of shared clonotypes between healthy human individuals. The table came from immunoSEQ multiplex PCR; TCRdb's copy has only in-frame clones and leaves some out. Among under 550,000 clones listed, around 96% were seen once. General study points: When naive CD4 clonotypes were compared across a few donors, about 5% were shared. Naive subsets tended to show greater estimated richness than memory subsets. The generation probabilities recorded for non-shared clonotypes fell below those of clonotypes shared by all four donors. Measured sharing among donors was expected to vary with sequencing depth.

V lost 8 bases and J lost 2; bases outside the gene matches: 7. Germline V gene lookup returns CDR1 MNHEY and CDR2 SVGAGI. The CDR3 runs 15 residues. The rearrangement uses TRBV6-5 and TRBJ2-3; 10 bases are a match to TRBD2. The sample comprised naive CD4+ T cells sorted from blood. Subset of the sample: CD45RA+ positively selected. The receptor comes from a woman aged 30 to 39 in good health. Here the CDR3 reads CASGPSGSNTDTQYF. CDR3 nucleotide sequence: TGTGCCAGCGGGCCTAGCGGGAGTAACACAGATACGCAGTATTTT.